The TCR beta chain described here comes from a study of cytomegalovirus exposure and HLA in healthy donors. General study findings and limits: Rare sequences made up most TCRs, while some public TCRs were found in many donors.

This clone has a handful of counts. Its specificity is not known. V was shortened by 3 bases and J by 2 bases, with 17 bases between the two germline ends. The CDR3 contains 18 residues. Per the germline V gene, CDR1 is SEHNR and CDR2 is FQNEAQ (reference sequence). The PCR ran on 60 Vbeta and 13 Jbeta primers. Clones were read by immunoSEQ multiplex PCR, and TCRdb kept only the in-frame ones, dropping some. The sample lists 120,000 or so clones; roughly 80% were seen once. Sequenced sample: PBMCs. The chain links TRBV7-9 to TRBJ2-6; tentative D call: TRBD1 (6 bases). The TCR originated in a man over 45 in good health and CMV-seropositive. CDR3 sequence (DNA): TGTGCCAGCAGCTTCCTTCGCGGACAGTCTACTGGGGCCAACGTCCTGACTTTC. Translation gives CASSFLRGQSTGANVLTF.